This T cell receptor beta chain was retrieved from a study of glioma-infiltrating T cells. Across the whole study: Glioma patients had dexamethasone for six or fewer days before surgery.

This clonotype was observed a handful of times. This CDR3 has 17 residues. The J segment lost 1 base and the V segment lost 6 bases, leaving 8 bases of the junction unmatched. Per germline, CDR1 ENHRY and CDR2 SYGVKD. TCR alpha and beta CDR3 regions were amplified from RNA using iRepertoire nested multiplex PCR. Each CDR3 protein gets one entry after TCRdb re-called the multiplex PCR reads with MiXCR. The table records roughly 350,000 distinct CDR3 sequences, roughly two fifths of them present only once. The receptor's source is a human donor with low-grade glioma or glioblastoma, undergoing nonglioma brain surgery, or in good health (not recorded which). Sequenced input: glioma tissue, nonneoplastic brain tissue, or PBMCs (not recorded which). The V and J genes are TRBV10-3 and TRBJ2-1; 11 nucleotides match TRBD1. The CDR3 sequence: CAIRAGTGGFSYNEQFF. The CDR3 DNA sequence: TGTGCCATCAGGGCCGGGACAGGGGGGTTTTCCTACAATGAGCAGTTCTTC.